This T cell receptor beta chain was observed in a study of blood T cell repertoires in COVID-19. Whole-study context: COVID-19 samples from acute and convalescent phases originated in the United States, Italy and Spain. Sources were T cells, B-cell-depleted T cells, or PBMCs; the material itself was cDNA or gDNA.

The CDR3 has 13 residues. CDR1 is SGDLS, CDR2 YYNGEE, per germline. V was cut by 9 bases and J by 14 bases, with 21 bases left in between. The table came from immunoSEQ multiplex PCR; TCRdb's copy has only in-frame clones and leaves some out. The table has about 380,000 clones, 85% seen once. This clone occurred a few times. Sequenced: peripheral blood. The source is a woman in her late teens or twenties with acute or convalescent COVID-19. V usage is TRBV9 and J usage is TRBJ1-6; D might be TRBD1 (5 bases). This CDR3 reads CATPGGPPWALHF. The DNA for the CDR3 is TGTGCCACCCCGGGGGGTCCCCCTTGGGCCCTCCACTTT.